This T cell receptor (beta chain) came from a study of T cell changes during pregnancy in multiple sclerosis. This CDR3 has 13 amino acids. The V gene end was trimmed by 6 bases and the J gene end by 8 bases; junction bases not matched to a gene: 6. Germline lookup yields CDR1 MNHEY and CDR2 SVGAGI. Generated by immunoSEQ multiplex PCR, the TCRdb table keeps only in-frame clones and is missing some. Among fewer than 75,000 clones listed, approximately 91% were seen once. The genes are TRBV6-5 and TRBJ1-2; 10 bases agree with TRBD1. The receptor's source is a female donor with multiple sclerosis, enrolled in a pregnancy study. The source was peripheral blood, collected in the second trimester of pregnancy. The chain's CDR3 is CASSRGTGDGYTF. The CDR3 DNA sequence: TGTGCCAGCAGCCGCGGGACAGGGGACGGCTACACCTTC.